This T cell receptor (beta chain) was captured by sequencing in a study of CD8 T cells in ankylosing spondylitis. This clonotype showed up many times. Antigen unknown. Libraries of TCR beta came from quantitative 5'-RACE with molecular barcodes. Each CDR3 protein gets one entry after TCRdb re-called the 5' RACE reads with MiXCR. The sample contains fewer than 550,000 distinct CDR3 sequences, roughly 5.2% of which appear only once. Study-level findings and limits: Earlier work had already found some motif variants in reactive arthritis synovial fluid and blood. Significantly higher representation of disease-linked clones was reported for matched ankylosing spondylitis synovial fluid. A TCR beta motif of seven or eight highly homologous variants appeared characteristic of ankylosing spondylitis blood.

The V gene lost 7 bases and the J gene lost 0 bases, with 10 bases spanning the gap. This CDR3 comprises 13 residues. CDR1 is ENHRY and CDR2 is SYGVKD in the germline V gene. This sequence joins TRBV10-3 and TRBJ2-7; D may be TRBD2 (6 bases). The receptor was derived from a male donor with ankylosing spondylitis. The sequencing input was blood, either unsorted or a sorted T cell fraction (not recorded which). CDR3 residues: CAIKEEGSYEQYF. For the CDR3, the DNA is TGTGCCATCAAGGAGGAGGGCTCCTACGAGCAGTACTTC.